This T cell receptor beta chain was identified during a study of cytomegalovirus exposure and HLA in healthy donors. General study findings and limits: A highly shared variant cluster was judged a likely technical artifact.

This PCR relied on a set of 60 Vbeta primers and 13 Jbeta primers. Data came from immunoSEQ multiplex PCR; TCRdb stores just in-frame clones and leaves some out. The data hold around 300,000 clones, with about 66% observed a single time. As regards this clone: The antigen remains undetermined.

The CDR3 sequence is 14 residues long. V was pared by 5 bases and J by 4 bases, with 6 bases of the junction left unmatched. Germline V CDR1 and CDR2: MNHEY, SVGAGI. Sequences were obtained from PBMCs. This sequence joins TRBV6-5 and TRBJ1-1; 8 nucleotides agree with TRBD1. The sequence was obtained from a female donor in good health and CMV-seronegative. In DNA, the CDR3 is TGTGCCAGCAGTATACCAACAGGGGGCACTGAAGCTTTCTTT. Translating it yields CASSIPTGGTEAFF.